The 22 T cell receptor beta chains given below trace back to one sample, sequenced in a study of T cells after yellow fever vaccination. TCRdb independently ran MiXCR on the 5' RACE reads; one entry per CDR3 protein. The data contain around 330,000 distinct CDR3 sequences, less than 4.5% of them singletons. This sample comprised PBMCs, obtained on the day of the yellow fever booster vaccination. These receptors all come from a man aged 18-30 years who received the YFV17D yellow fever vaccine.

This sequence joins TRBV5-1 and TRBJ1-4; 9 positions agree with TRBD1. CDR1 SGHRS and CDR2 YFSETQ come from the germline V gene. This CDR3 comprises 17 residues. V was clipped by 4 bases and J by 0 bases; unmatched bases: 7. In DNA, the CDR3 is TGCGCCAGCAGCAGAGGACAGGGGCCTGCAACTAATGAAAAACTGTTTTTT. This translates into CASSRGQGPATNEKLFF.

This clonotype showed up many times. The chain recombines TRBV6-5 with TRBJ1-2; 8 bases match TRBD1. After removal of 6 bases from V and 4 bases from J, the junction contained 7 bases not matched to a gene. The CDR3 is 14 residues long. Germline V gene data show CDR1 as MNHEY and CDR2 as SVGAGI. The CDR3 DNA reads TGTGCCAGCAGGGACCGGGACAGGTCCTATGGCTACACCTTC. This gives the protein CASRDRDRSYGYTF.

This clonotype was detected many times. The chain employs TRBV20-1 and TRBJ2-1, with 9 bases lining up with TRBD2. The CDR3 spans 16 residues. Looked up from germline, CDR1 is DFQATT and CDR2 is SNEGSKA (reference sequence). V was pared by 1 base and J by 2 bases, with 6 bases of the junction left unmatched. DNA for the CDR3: TGCAGTGCTAGAGGTTCTAGCGGGGAGACCTACAATGAGCAGTTCTTC. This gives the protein CSARGSSGETYNEQFF.

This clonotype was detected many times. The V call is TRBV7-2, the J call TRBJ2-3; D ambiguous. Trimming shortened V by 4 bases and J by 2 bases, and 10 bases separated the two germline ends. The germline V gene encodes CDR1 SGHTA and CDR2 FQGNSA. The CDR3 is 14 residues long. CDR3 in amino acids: CASSSYPPTDTQYF. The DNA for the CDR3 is TGTGCCAGCAGCTCCTACCCGCCCACAGATACGCAGTATTTT.

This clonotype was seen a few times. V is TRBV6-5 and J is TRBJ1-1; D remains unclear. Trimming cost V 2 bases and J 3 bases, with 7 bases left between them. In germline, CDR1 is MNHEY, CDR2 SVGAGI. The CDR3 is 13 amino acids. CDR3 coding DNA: TGTGCCAGCAGTTACAGGGAATACACTGAAGCTTTCTTT. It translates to CASSYREYTEAFF.

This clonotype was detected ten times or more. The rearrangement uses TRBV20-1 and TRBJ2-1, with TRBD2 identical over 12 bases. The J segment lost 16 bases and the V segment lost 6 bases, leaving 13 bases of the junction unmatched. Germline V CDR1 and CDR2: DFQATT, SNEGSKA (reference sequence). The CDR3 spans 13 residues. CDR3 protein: CSAWLAGGSIQFF. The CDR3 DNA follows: TGCAGTGCATGGCTAGCGGGAGGGAGTATCCAATTCTTC.

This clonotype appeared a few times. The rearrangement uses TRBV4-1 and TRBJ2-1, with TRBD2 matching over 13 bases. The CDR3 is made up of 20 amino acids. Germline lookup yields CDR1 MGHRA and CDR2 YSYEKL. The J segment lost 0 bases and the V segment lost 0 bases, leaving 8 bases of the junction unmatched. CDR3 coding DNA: TGCGCCAGCAGCCAAGATCTTGGACTAGCGGGGGCCCTCTCCTACAATGAGCAGTTCTTC. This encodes CASSQDLGLAGALSYNEQFF.

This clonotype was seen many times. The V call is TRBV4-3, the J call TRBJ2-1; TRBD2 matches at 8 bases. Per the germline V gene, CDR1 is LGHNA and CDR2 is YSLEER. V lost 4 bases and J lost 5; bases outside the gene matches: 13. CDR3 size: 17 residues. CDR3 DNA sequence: TGCGCCAGCAGCCGGAGGGAGGGCGGGGGGACTGACAATGAGCAGTTCTTC. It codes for CASSRREGGGTDNEQFF.

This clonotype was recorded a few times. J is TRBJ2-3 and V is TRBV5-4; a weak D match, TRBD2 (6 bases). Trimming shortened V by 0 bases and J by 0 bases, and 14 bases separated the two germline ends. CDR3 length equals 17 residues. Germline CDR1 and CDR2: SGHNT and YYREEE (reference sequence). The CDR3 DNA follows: TGTGCCAGCAGCTTGGCGGGGAAGGCGGGGAGCACAGATACGCAGTATTTT. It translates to CASSLAGKAGSTDTQYF.

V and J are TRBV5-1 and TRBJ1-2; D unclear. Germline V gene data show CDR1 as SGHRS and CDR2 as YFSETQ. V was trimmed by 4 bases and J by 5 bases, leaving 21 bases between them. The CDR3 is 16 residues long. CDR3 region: CASSPPLVGGGYGYTF. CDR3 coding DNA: TGCGCCAGCAGCCCCCCTCTCGTAGGCGGAGGGTATGGCTACACCTTC. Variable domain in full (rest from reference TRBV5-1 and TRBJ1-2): KAGVTQTPRYLIKTRGQQVTLSCSPISGHRSVSWYQQTPGQGLQFLFEYFSETQRNKGNFPGRFSGRQFSNSRSEMNVSTLELGDSALYLCASSPPLVGGGYGYTFGSGTRLTVV.

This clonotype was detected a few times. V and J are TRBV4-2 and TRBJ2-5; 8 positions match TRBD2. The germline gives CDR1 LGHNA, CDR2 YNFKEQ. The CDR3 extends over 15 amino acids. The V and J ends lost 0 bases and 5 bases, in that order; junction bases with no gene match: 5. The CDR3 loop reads CASSQDPSGGETQYF. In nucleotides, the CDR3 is TGTGCCAGCAGCCAAGATCCAAGCGGGGGCGAGACCCAGTACTTC.

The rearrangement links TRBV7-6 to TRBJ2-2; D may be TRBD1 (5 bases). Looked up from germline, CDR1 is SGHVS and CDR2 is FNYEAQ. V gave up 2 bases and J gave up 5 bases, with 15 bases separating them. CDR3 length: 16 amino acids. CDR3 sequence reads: CASSLFAGWGTGELFF. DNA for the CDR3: TGTGCCAGCAGCTTATTTGCAGGGTGGGGAACCGGGGAGCTGTTTTTT.

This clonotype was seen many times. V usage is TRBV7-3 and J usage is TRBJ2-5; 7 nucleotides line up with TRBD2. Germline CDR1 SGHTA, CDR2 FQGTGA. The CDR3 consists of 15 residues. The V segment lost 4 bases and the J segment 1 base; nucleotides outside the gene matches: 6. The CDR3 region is CASSSPTSAQETQYF. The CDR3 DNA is TGTGCCAGCAGCTCCCCTACTAGCGCCCAAGAGACCCAGTACTTC.

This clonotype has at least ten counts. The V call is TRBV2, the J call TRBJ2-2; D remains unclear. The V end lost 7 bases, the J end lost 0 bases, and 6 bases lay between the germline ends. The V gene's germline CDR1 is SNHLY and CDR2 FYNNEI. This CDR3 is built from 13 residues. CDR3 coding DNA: TGTGCCAGCAACCCCACGAACACCGGGGAGCTGTTTTTT. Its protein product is CASNPTNTGELFF.

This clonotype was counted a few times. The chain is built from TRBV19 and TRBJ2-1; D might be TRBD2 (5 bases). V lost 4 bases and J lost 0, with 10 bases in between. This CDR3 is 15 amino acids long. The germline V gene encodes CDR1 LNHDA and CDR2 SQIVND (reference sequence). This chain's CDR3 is CASSNTEGSYNEQFF. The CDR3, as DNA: TGTGCCAGTAGTAATACAGAGGGCTCCTACAATGAGCAGTTCTTC.

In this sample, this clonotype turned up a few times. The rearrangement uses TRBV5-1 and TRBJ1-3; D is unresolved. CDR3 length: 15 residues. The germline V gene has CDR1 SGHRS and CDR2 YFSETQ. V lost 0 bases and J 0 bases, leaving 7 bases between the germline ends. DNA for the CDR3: TGCGCCAGCAGCTTGGACAGCCTCTCTGGAAACACCATATATTTT. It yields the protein CASSLDSLSGNTIYF.

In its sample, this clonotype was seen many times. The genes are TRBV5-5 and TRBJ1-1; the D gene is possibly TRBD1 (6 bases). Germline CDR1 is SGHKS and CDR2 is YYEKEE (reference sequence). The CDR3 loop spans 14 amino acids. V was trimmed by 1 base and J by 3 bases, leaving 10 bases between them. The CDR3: CASSLYGGHTEAFF. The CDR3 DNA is TGTGCCAGCAGCTTGTATGGGGGGCACACTGAAGCTTTCTTT.

CDR3 region: CASSLDPSSGTGELFF. CDR3 nucleotide sequence: TGTGCCAGCAGCTTAGACCCATCCTCGGGAACCGGGGAGCTGTTTTTT. The rearrangement links TRBV7-9 to TRBJ2-2; a possible D gene is TRBD2 (5 bases). The CDR3 totals 16 residues. In germline, CDR1 is SEHNR, CDR2 FQNEAQ (reference sequence). V gave up 1 base and J gave up 5 bases, with 14 bases separating them. Together with reference TRBV7-9 and TRBJ2-2, the CDR3 gives the full variable domain: DTGVSQNPRHKITKRGQNVTFRCDPISEHNRLYWYRQTLGQGPEFLTYFQNEAQLEKSRLLSDRFSAERPKGSFSTLEIQRTEQGDSAMYLCASSLDPSSGTGELFFGEGSRLTVL.

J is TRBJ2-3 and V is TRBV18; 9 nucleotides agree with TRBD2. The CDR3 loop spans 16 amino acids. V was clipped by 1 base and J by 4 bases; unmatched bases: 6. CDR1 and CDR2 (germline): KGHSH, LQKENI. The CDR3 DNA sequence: TGTGCCAGCTCACCACTAGAGCGGGGGGAGTCAGATACGCAGTATTTT. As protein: CASSPLERGESDTQYF.

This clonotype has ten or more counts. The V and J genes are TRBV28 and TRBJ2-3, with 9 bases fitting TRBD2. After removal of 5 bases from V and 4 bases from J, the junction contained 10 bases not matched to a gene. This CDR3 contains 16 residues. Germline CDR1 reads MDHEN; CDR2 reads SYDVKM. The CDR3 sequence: CASSILAGVAPDTQYF. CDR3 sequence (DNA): TGTGCCAGCAGTATATTAGCGGGGGTAGCCCCAGATACGCAGTATTTT. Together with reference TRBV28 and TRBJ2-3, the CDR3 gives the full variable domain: DVKVTQSSRYLVKRTGEKVFLECVQDMDHENMFWYRQDPGLGLRLIYFSYDVKMKEKGDIPEGYSVSREKKERFSLILESASTNQTSMYLCASSILAGVAPDTQYFGPGTRLTVL.

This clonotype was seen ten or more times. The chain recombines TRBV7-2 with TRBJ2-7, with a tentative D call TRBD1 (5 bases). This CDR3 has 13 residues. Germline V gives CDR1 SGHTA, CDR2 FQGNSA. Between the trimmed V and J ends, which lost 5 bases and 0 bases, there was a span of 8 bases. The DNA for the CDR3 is TGTGCCAGCAGCCCTGGACACTCCTACGAGCAGTACGTC. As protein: CASSPGHSYEQYV.

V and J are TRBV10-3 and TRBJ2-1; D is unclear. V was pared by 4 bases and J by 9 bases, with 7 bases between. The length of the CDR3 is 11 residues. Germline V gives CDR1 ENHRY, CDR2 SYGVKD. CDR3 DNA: TGTGCCATCAGTGGTTCCGCTGAGCAGTTCTTC. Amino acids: CAISGSAEQFF.